The clone carrying this T cell receptor (beta chain) showed up just a few times. Its specificity is unknown. There are 14 residues in the CDR3. CDR1 and CDR2 from the germline V gene are MDHEN and SYDVKM. Trimming took off 10 bases at V and 3 bases at J, with 16 bases between the two ends. These data originate in a study of shared clonotypes between healthy human individuals. The authors distributed each subset's genomic DNA evenly over several immunoSEQ plates. Each sorted subset replicate got 200 ng genomic DNA, roughly 30,000 genomes. The assay was immunoSEQ multiplex PCR, and TCRdb's table has in-frame clones only and misses some. Among some 900,000 clones listed, around three quarters were seen once. Study-level points and caveats: Across four donors, naive CD4 shared roughly 5%, naive CD8 around 3.8%, memory CD4 roughly 2.5%, memory CD8 about 0.4%.

The sequencing input was memory CD4+ T cells sorted from blood. Regarding subset: CD45RA-negative fraction. The sequence derives from a man between 18 and 35 years old in good health. This rearrangement joins TRBV28 to TRBJ1-5; tentative D call: TRBD1 (6 bases). CDR3 DNA: TGTGCCATCGCGACAGGCAACAACAATCAGCCCCAGCATTTT. Translated, it gives CAIATGNNNQPQHF. Full variable domain (outside the CDR3, taken from reference TRBV28 and TRBJ1-5): DVKVTQSSRYLVKRTGEKVFLECVQDMDHENMFWYRQDPGLGLRLIYFSYDVKMKEKGDIPEGYSVSREKKERFSLILESASTNQTSMYLCAIATGNNNQPQHFGDGTRLSIL.